These 28 T cell receptor beta chains came from one sample sequenced in a study of T-cell reconstitution after alpha-beta-depleted transplantation in children. Construction of the TCRbeta library involved unique molecular identifiers. Using its own MiXCR run on the PCR reads, TCRdb lists one record per CDR3 protein. This sample has just over 950,000 distinct CDR3 sequences; about 30% occur once, and the top ten carry about 28%. The specimen was PBMCs, mostly from graft donor cells, collected 360 days after TCRalphabeta/CD19-depleted stem cell transplant. These receptor sequences come from a boy younger than two who had a stem cell transplant for SCID, so the T cells may come from the graft donor.

This clonotype has just a few counts. The chain links TRBV2 to TRBJ2-5; D not certain. The V end lost 2 bases, the J end lost 7 bases, and 11 bases lay between the germline ends. Germline values: CDR1 SNHLY, CDR2 FYNNEI. CDR3 length: 13 residues. CDR3 DNA sequence: TGTGCCAGCAGTGAATTGGTAGTCGGGACCCAGTACTTC. Its translation: CASSELVVGTQYF.

V gene TRBV12-3 or TRBV12-4 combines with J gene TRBJ2-5, with D possibly being TRBD2 (6 bases). V shed 10 bases and J shed 5 bases, with 17 bases lying between them. The CDR3 loop spans 13 amino acids. The chain's CDR3 is CATSAGRLETQYF. In DNA form, the CDR3 reads TGTGCCACCTCAGCGGGCCGGTTGGAGACCCAGTACTTC.

The gene calls are TRBV6-5 and TRBJ1-2; 11 bases align to TRBD1. CDR1 MNHEY and CDR2 SVGAGI come from the germline V gene. The V and J ends lost 2 bases and 4 bases, in that order; junction bases with no gene match: 3. The CDR3 covers 15 residues. The CDR3 protein is CASSYGTGGRYGYTF. CDR3 DNA: TGTGCCAGCAGTTACGGGACAGGGGGACGCTATGGCTACACCTTC.

This clonotype was picked up a small number of times. The rearrangement uses TRBV29-1 and TRBJ2-7; unclear D gene. The V end lost 4 bases, the J end lost 2 bases, and 9 bases lay between the germline ends. The CDR3 extends over 12 amino acids. The germline CDR1 and CDR2 sequences are SQVTM and ANQGSEA. The CDR3 DNA reads TGCAGCGTTGGCTCTGTAGCCTACGAGCAGTACTTC. Its protein product is CSVGSVAYEQYF.

The table lists this clonotype with a few counts. The rearrangement uses TRBV24-1 and TRBJ2-2, with D hard to call. V was trimmed by 4 bases and J by 0 bases, leaving 11 bases between them. From germline, CDR1 is KGHDR and CDR2 SFDVKD. The CDR3 is 16 amino acids. The DNA for the CDR3 is TGTGCCACCAGTGACTCCTACCTCGCGAACACCGGGGAGCTGTTTTTT. This encodes CATSDSYLANTGELFF.

This clonotype was seen a handful of times. The rearrangement joins TRBV28 to TRBJ2-7; TRBD1 matches 10 bases. The germline CDR1 and CDR2 sequences are MDHEN and SYDVKM. J was trimmed by 5 bases and V by 4 bases; bases with no gene match: 11. The CDR3 loop spans 16 amino acids. CDR3: CASSSGDGTGVHEQYF. The CDR3 nucleotides read TGTGCCAGCAGTTCCGGGGACGGGACAGGGGTACACGAGCAGTACTTC.

The rearrangement joins TRBV5-1 to TRBJ1-4; the D is unclear. CDR1 and CDR2 from the germline V gene are SGHRS and YFSETQ. Trimming shortened V by 0 bases and J by 5 bases, and 8 bases separated the two germline ends. CDR3 length: 14 residues. CDR3 in amino acids: CASSLDSLNEKLFF. The CDR3 DNA reads TGCGCCAGCAGCTTGGACAGCCTAAATGAAAAACTGTTTTTT.

In this sample, this clonotype turned up a few times. The chain is built from TRBV6-2 or TRBV6-3 and TRBJ2-1; 7 bases line up with TRBD2. Germline-derived CDR1 and CDR2 are MNHEY and SVGEGT. Trimming removed 7 bases from V and 6 bases from J; junction bases left unmatched: 6. The CDR3 consists of 13 residues. The CDR3 coding sequence is TGTGCCAGCAAACCTAGCGGATTCAATGAGCAGTTCTTC. Its translation: CASKPSGFNEQFF.

This clonotype turned up a few times. V and J are TRBV12-3 or TRBV12-4 and TRBJ2-2, with TRBD2 matching 11 bases. The CDR3 runs 13 residues. This CDR3 is CVASGGRAGELFF. The CDR3 bases are TGTGTTGCTAGCGGGGGGAGGGCCGGGGAGCTGTTTTTT.

This clonotype was detected only a few times. The chain uses TRBV5-1 and TRBJ2-3, with TRBD1 matching over 9 bases. This CDR3 comprises 16 residues. Germline values: CDR1 SGHRS, CDR2 YFSETQ. The trim removed 0 bases at V and 5 bases at J, leaving 7 bases unmatched. This CDR3 reads CASSLDRDRVQDTQYF. In DNA form, the CDR3 reads TGCGCCAGCAGCTTGGACCGGGACAGGGTTCAAGATACGCAGTATTTT.

This clonotype has just a few counts. V and J are TRBV28 and TRBJ2-5; a possible D gene is TRBD2 (5 bases). Germline CDR1 and CDR2: MDHEN and SYDVKM. Between the trimmed V and J ends, which lost 4 bases and 4 bases, there was a span of 13 bases. CDR3 length equals 14 residues. The DNA for the CDR3 is TGTGCCAGCAGTTCCCCGGTGAGGGCAGAGACCCAGTACTTC. Translating it yields CASSSPVRAETQYF.

J is TRBJ1-1 and V is TRBV29-1; tentative D call: TRBD1 (5 bases). V was pared by 5 bases and J by 5 bases, with 12 bases between. The length of the CDR3 is 12 residues. Germline V gives CDR1 SQVTM, CDR2 ANQGSEA. CDR3 sequence reads: CSVRIGGTEAFF. CDR3 coding DNA: TGCAGCGTTCGGATCGGGGGAACTGAAGCTTTCTTT.

This chain connects TRBV10-2 to TRBJ2-3; D call uncertain. V dropped 0 bases and J dropped 6 bases, with 10 bases sitting between them. Germline V lookup: CDR1 WSHSY, CDR2 SAAADI. The CDR3 runs 14 residues. The CDR3 nucleotides read TGCGCCAGCAGTGAGTCATTAGCAAGGGATACGCAGTATTTT. As protein: CASSESLARDTQYF.

V gene TRBV20-1 combines with J gene TRBJ1-4; 8 bases agree with TRBD1. The CDR3 totals 14 residues. V dropped 0 bases and J dropped 7; count of bases not matched to a gene: 4. The germline CDR1 and CDR2 sequences are DFQATT and SNEGSKA (reference sequence). CDR3 bases: TGCAGTGCTAGAGATCCCGGGACAGGTGAAAAACTGTTTTTT. Encoded protein: CSARDPGTGEKLFF.

This clonotype has a handful of counts. The chain recombines TRBV10-3 with TRBJ2-2; D is possibly TRBD1 (6 bases). This CDR3 spans 15 amino acids. Germline V gene sequence: CDR1 ENHRY, CDR2 SYGVKD. Trimming left V 4 bases short and J 3 bases short, with 12 bases between. Here the CDR3 DNA reads TGTGCCATCAGTGGTTACAGGGTGGACACCGGGGAGCTGTTTTTT. Its protein product is CAISGYRVDTGELFF.

The chain joins TRBV4-1 to TRBJ1-5, with 7 bases aligning to TRBD1. With V trimmed by 2 bases and J by 4 bases, 11 bases remained unmatched. Germline CDR1 MGHRA, CDR2 YSYEKL. The CDR3 contains 17 residues. CDR3 nucleotide sequence: TGCGCCAGCAGCCAACCATTTACAGGGGAAGGGAATCAGCCCCAGCATTTT. Its protein is CASSQPFTGEGNQPQHF.

The J gene is TRBJ2-3, the V gene TRBV2; 9 nucleotides match TRBD1. The CDR3 extends over 14 amino acids. Looked up from germline, CDR1 is SNHLY and CDR2 is FYNNEI. The ends lost 1 base at V and 7 bases at J; junction bases unmatched: 3. The CDR3 DNA is TGTGCCAGCAGTGAAGAGGGACAGGGATATACGCAGTATTTT. Translated, it gives CASSEEGQGYTQYF.

The sample holds a few counts of this clonotype. This chain links TRBV5-1 with TRBJ2-5; maybe TRBD1 (6 bases). Germline V lookup: CDR1 SGHRS, CDR2 YFSETQ. Deletions cut 0 bases from V and 2 bases from J, with 8 bases between. The length of the CDR3 is 14 residues. The CDR3 DNA reads as TGCGCCAGCAGCTTGGACGGACAGCAAGAGACCCAGTACTTC. This sequence encodes CASSLDGQQETQYF. The full variable domain, in which reference TRBV5-1 and TRBJ2-5 provide the parts outside the CDR3, is KAGVTQTPRYLIKTRGQQVTLSCSPISGHRSVSWYQQTPGQGLQFLFEYFSETQRNKGNFPGRFSGRQFSNSRSEMNVSTLELGDSALYLCASSLDGQQETQYFGPGTRLLVL.

V gene TRBV9 combines with J gene TRBJ2-4, with D possibly being TRBD1 (6 bases). CDR1 is SGDLS and CDR2 is YYNGEE in the germline V gene. Trimming left V 3 bases short and J 11 bases short, with 12 bases between. The CDR3 runs 12 residues. The CDR3 region is CASSGDRKVQYF. DNA of the CDR3: TGTGCCAGCAGCGGCGACAGGAAGGTTCAGTACTTC.

The rearrangement joins TRBV20-1 to TRBJ1-2; D unresolved. The germline V gene has CDR1 DFQATT and CDR2 SNEGSKA (reference sequence). The CDR3 has 16 residues. V lost 0 bases to trimming and J lost 7 bases, with 21 bases between them. CDR3 amino acids: CSARDLWHGGLGGYTF. CDR3 DNA sequence: TGCAGTGCTAGAGATCTGTGGCACGGAGGCCTCGGTGGCTACACCTTC.

CDR3 sequence reads: CASSRVSGLAGEADTQYF. The CDR3 nucleotides are TGTGCCAGCAGCCGCGTCAGCGGACTAGCGGGGGAGGCAGATACGCAGTATTTT. The chain recombines TRBV14 with TRBJ2-3, with TRBD2 identical over 13 bases. V lost 4 bases, J lost 4 bases, and 11 bases stayed unmatched. Germline CDR1 and CDR2: SGHDN and FVKESK. CDR3 length: 18 residues.

This clonotype was seen only a few times. This chain links TRBV10-3 with TRBJ1-2; TRBD1 might be the D (6 bases). The CDR3 is made up of 13 amino acids. The ends were cut back, 7 bases at V and 4 bases at J, with 13 bases in the middle. Germline CDR1 reads ENHRY; CDR2 reads SYGVKD. CDR3 nucleotide sequence: TGTGCCATCAAACCGGGGGCCCCCTATGGCTACACCTTC. Encoded protein: CAIKPGAPYGYTF.

The rearrangement joins TRBV12-3 or TRBV12-4 to TRBJ1-5; tentatively, D is TRBD1 (5 bases). CDR3 length: 16 amino acids. The V and J ends lost 3 bases and 3 bases respectively, with 15 bases between them. CDR3 bases: TGTGCCAGCAGTTTTGGGACTCGACGGGACAATCAGCCCCAGCATTTT. Its protein product is CASSFGTRRDNQPQHF.

The chain has TRBV20-1 and TRBJ2-3; 7 positions agree with TRBD2. This CDR3 is 14 amino acids long. Trimming removed 1 base from V and 0 bases from J; junction bases left unmatched: 1. Germline values: CDR1 DFQATT, CDR2 SNEGSKA (reference sequence). The DNA for the CDR3 is TGCAGTGCTAGAGGGACTAGGAGCACAGATACGCAGTATTTT. Its protein product is CSARGTRSTDTQYF.

This clonotype was seen only a few times. This chain uses TRBV20-1 with TRBJ1-1; D not resolved. CDR1 is DFQATT and CDR2 is SNEGSKA in the germline V gene (reference sequence). The CDR3 has 16 residues. V was cut by 1 base and J by 1 base, with 16 bases left in between. The CDR3 spells CSARVWRVGKNTEAFF. The DNA of the CDR3 is TGCAGTGCTAGAGTATGGAGGGTGGGCAAGAACACTGAAGCTTTCTTT.

This clonotype was seen a handful of times. The chain recombines TRBV27 with TRBJ2-3; tentative D call: TRBD2 (5 bases). Germline V gives CDR1 MNHEY, CDR2 SMNVEV (reference sequence). This CDR3 is built from 14 residues. V dropped 1 base and J dropped 6 bases, with 11 bases sitting between them. CDR3 region: CASSLLVRGDTQYF. CDR3 sequence (DNA): TGTGCCAGCAGTTTATTAGTACGAGGGGATACGCAGTATTTT.

The CDR3 loop is CASSQVWLNPLTDTQYF. CDR3 sequence (DNA): TGTGCCAGCAGCCAAGTCTGGTTAAACCCCCTCACAGATACGCAGTATTTT. V and J are TRBV14 and TRBJ2-3; D uncertain. The V end was cut by 1 base, the J end by 2 bases, with 16 bases between. The CDR3 is 17 residues long. Germline V lookup: CDR1 SGHDN, CDR2 FVKESK.

In its sample, this clonotype was seen a few times. The V call is TRBV24-1, the J call TRBJ1-2; D call uncertain. The CDR3 sequence is 15 residues long. CDR1 KGHDR and CDR2 SFDVKD come from the germline V gene. The V end was cut by 4 bases, the J end by 7 bases, with 18 bases between. CDR3 loop: CATSDPKGSEGGYTF. As DNA, the CDR3 is TGTGCCACCAGTGACCCTAAAGGATCGGAGGGTGGCTACACCTTC.